The clone carrying this T cell receptor beta chain was observed once. The record originates from a study of blood T cell repertoires in COVID-19. Whole-study context: Spain, Italy and the United States supplied samples that represented acute and convalescent COVID-19. Sources were T cells, B-cell-depleted T cells, or PBMCs; the material itself was cDNA or gDNA.

Sequencing used immunoSEQ multiplex PCR; TCRdb keeps in-frame clones, though not all of them. The table shows 200,000 or so clones, with about four fifths occurring only once. Losses at the gene ends were 6 bases for V and 2 bases for J; bases not matched to a gene: 4. Germline V gene data show CDR1 as MDHEN and CDR2 as SYDVKM. The CDR3 is made up of 14 amino acids. The rearrangement joins TRBV28 to TRBJ1-2; 9 bases fit TRBD1. The receptor comes from a woman aged 55 to 70 with acute or convalescent COVID-19. The sequenced sample was peripheral blood. CDR3 coding DNA: TGTGCCAGCAGGACAGGGGGGAAAAACTATGGCTACACCTTC. Its translation is CASRTGGKNYGYTF.